The 30 T cell receptor beta chains given below trace back to one sample, sequenced in a study of cytomegalovirus exposure and HLA in healthy donors. It was with 60 Vbeta and 13 Jbeta primers that the PCR ran. Sequencing was performed with immunoSEQ multiplex PCR; in TCRdb, only in-frame clones are kept and a portion is missing. The top ten clones hold roughly 2% of a sample with about 160,000 clones, about 80% of them seen once. The sample taken for sequencing was PBMCs. The receptors here all came from a man aged 50-60 years in good health and CMV-seropositive.

This chain connects TRBV11-2 to TRBJ2-3; 10 positions match TRBD1. CDR3 length: 18 residues. The ends lost 2 bases at V and 4 bases at J; junction bases unmatched: 12. Looked up from germline, CDR1 is SGHAT and CDR2 is FQNNGV. The CDR3 DNA follows: TGTGCCAGCAGCTTAAGGCAGTTTAGGGGGACAGGGGCAGATACGCAGTATTTT. Translation: CASSLRQFRGTGADTQYF.

A remark on this clone: Other DNA variants within this sample encode the same CDR3. The chain carries TRBV6-6 and TRBJ2-7, with TRBD1 matching over 7 bases. The trim removed 2 bases at V and 2 bases at J, leaving 3 bases unmatched. CDR1 and CDR2 (germline): MNHNY, SVGAGI (reference sequence). The CDR3 runs to 14 residues. The CDR3 spells CASSYRQGAYEQYF. The CDR3 DNA sequence: TGTGCCAGCAGTTACAGACAGGGAGCCTACGAGCAGTACTTC.

The chain uses TRBV4-2 and TRBJ1-1; TRBD1 matches 11 bases. Germline lookup yields CDR1 LGHNA and CDR2 YNFKEQ. The CDR3 loop spans 19 amino acids. Unmatched junction bases numbered 10, after V lost 0 bases and J lost 1 base. The CDR3 DNA is TGTGCCAGCAGCCAAGATTTGGGGGACAGGGGGTTCGGGAACACTGAAGCTTTCTTT. Translation gives CASSQDLGDRGFGNTEAFF.

V and J are TRBV27 and TRBJ2-3; TRBD2 agrees at 9 bases. V gave up 7 bases and J gave up 2 bases; unmatched junction bases: 7. The V gene's germline CDR1 is MNHEY and CDR2 SMNVEV (reference sequence). The CDR3 totals 15 residues. CDR3 nucleotide sequence: TGTGCCAGCACCGCGGGGGGGGCTTCCACAGATACGCAGTATTTT. This gives the protein CASTAGGASTDTQYF.

This clone appeared a single time. V gene TRBV7-9 combines with J gene TRBJ1-5; maybe TRBD1 (6 bases). Germline lookup yields CDR1 SEHNR and CDR2 FQNEAQ (reference sequence). Trimming cost V 1 base and J 6 bases, with 19 bases left between them. The CDR3 runs to 17 residues. This CDR3 is CASSLDRGGGLGQPQHF. The CDR3 DNA reads TGTGCCAGCAGCTTAGACCGCGGGGGCGGTTTGGGTCAGCCCCAGCATTTT. The full variable domain, in which reference TRBV7-9 and TRBJ1-5 provide the parts outside the CDR3, is DTGVSQNPRHKITKRGQNVTFRCDPISEHNRLYWYRQTLGQGPEFLTYFQNEAQLEKSRLLSDRFSAERPKGSFSTLEIQRTEQGDSAMYLCASSLDRGGGLGQPQHFGDGTRLSIL.

V is TRBV6-4 and J is TRBJ2-3; D uncertain. This CDR3 spans 14 amino acids. Germline values: CDR1 MRHNA, CDR2 SNTAGT. The V gene lost 1 base and the J gene lost 2 bases, with 7 bases spanning the gap. Here the CDR3 reads CASSDFPVTDTQYF. The CDR3 DNA follows: TGTGCCAGCAGTGACTTCCCAGTCACAGATACGCAGTATTTT.

This rearrangement joins TRBV7-9 to TRBJ1-2; a possible D gene is TRBD1 (6 bases). Trimming took 1 base from V and 4 from J, leaving 10 bases between them. The germline V gene has CDR1 SEHNR and CDR2 FQNEAQ (reference sequence). This CDR3 has 14 residues. CDR3 in DNA: TGTGCCAGCAGCTTAGATTTGGACAGCTATGGCTACACCTTC. It yields the protein CASSLDLDSYGYTF.

This chain connects TRBV14 to TRBJ2-3; D might be TRBD2 (5 bases). This CDR3 region has 14 residues. CDR1 and CDR2 (germline): SGHDN, FVKESK. The V gene lost 0 bases and the J gene lost 2 bases, with 6 bases spanning the gap. Here the CDR3 DNA reads TGTGCCAGCAGCCAAGACGGGGTCACAGATACGCAGTATTTT. This sequence encodes CASSQDGVTDTQYF.

V is TRBV6-6 and J is TRBJ2-5, with a tentative D call TRBD1 (5 bases). Trimming left V 6 bases short and J 5 bases short, with 10 bases between. The CDR3 is 12 amino acids. Germline V gene sequence: CDR1 MNHNY, CDR2 SVGAGI (reference sequence). The CDR3 here is CASRQALETQYF. The CDR3 DNA follows: TGTGCCAGCAGACAGGCTCTTGAGACCCAGTACTTC.

In its sample, this clone was seen once. One end of the junction does not line up with germline, which may come from a read error. V and J are TRBV10-1 and TRBJ2-7; D not certain. CDR1 and CDR2 from the germline V gene are WNHNN and SYGVQD (reference sequence). CDR3 length: 14 residues. CDR3: CASSENFVSHEQYF. DNA of the CDR3: TGCGCCAGCAGTGAGAATTTTGTCTCCCACGAGCAGTACTTC.

This clone was seen more than once but under ten times. The genes are TRBV10-3 and TRBJ1-1; possible D gene TRBD1, 6 bases. Germline CDR1 and CDR2: ENHRY and SYGVKD. The CDR3 spans 15 residues. The V end was cut by 3 bases, the J end by 1 base, with 12 bases between. CDR3 nucleotides: TGTGCCATCAGTGATGGGGGGGGGCAGAACACTGAAGCTTTCTTT. Protein product: CAISDGGGQNTEAFF.

The chain links TRBV7-2 to TRBJ2-7; no clear D. The CDR3 runs to 11 residues. Germline V lookup: CDR1 SGHTA, CDR2 FQGNSA. Trimming cost V 4 bases and J 6 bases, with 7 bases left between them. The CDR3 loop is CASSSTSEQYF. As DNA, the CDR3 is TGTGCCAGCAGCTCCACTTCCGAGCAGTACTTC.

The rearrangement links TRBV19 to TRBJ1-5, with D possibly matching TRBD1 (5 bases). Germline-derived CDR1 and CDR2 are LNHDA and SQIVND (reference sequence). Trimming left V 3 bases short and J 6 bases short, with 15 bases between. This CDR3 region has 15 residues. The CDR3 spells CASSIVLGLRQPQHF. In DNA, the CDR3 is TGTGCCAGTAGTATTGTACTGGGGCTCCGTCAGCCCCAGCATTTT.

The chain carries TRBV2 and TRBJ1-1, with a tentative D call TRBD1 (6 bases). V was clipped by 1 base and J by 2 bases, with 11 bases between them. CDR1 and CDR2 from the germline V gene are SNHLY and FYNNEI. The CDR3 sequence is 15 residues long. The CDR3 sequence is CASSEVGDINTEAFF. The CDR3 region has the DNA TGTGCCAGCAGTGAAGTGGGGGACATAAACACTGAAGCTTTCTTT. The whole variable domain, filled in from reference TRBV2 and TRBJ1-1, reads EPEVTQTPSHQVTQMGQEVILRCVPISNHLYFYWYRQILGQKVEFLVSFYNNEISEKSEIFDDQFSVERPDGSNFTLKIRSTKLEDSAMYFCASSEVGDINTEAFFGQGTRLTVV.

In DNA form, the CDR3 reads TGCGCCAGCAGCCCGGTCAGGGGCGGGGGGGTCGAGCAGTACTTC. Amino acid sequence: CASSPVRGGGVEQYF. This rearrangement joins TRBV4-3 to TRBJ2-7; 9 bases are shared with TRBD2. The CDR3 length is 15 residues. V lost 4 bases and J lost 6; bases outside the gene matches: 10. Germline values: CDR1 LGHNA, CDR2 YSLEER.

This chain connects TRBV19 to TRBJ1-3; D may be TRBD1 (5 bases). V gave up 10 bases and J gave up 7 bases, with 11 bases separating them. CDR3 size: 11 residues. Germline values: CDR1 LNHDA, CDR2 SQIVND (reference sequence). The DNA of the CDR3 is TGTGCCACCAAGCAGGGCAACACCATATATTTT. As protein: CATKQGNTIYF.

The chain's CDR3 is CASSLEAFSNQPQHF. CDR3 nucleotide sequence: TGTGCCAGCAGTTTGGAGGCTTTTAGCAATCAGCCCCAGCATTTT. The chain links TRBV27 to TRBJ1-5; D is unresolved. Trimming took off 3 bases at V and 0 bases at J, with 9 bases between the two ends. The length of the CDR3 is 15 residues. Germline-derived CDR1 and CDR2 are MNHEY and SMNVEV (reference sequence).

The chain uses TRBV19 and TRBJ1-2; D may be TRBD1 (5 bases). The CDR3 sequence is 12 residues long. Deletions cut 7 bases from V and 4 bases from J, with 10 bases between. Germline V gives CDR1 LNHDA, CDR2 SQIVND (reference sequence). The DNA of the CDR3 is TGTGCCAGTACAGGGAACGGCTATGGCTACACCTTC. It specifies CASTGNGYGYTF. The variable domain in full, with the rest retrieved from reference TRBV19 and TRBJ1-2, is DGGITQSPKYLFRKEGQNVTLSCEQNLNHDAMYWYRQDPGQGLRLIYYSQIVNDFQKGDIAEGYSVSREKKESFPLTVTSAQKNPTAFYLCASTGNGYGYTFGSGTRLTVV.

The rearrangement links TRBV4-3 to TRBJ2-7; weak D call: TRBD1 (6 bases). There are 15 residues in the CDR3. Germline assignment: CDR1 LGHNA and CDR2 YSLEER. V was trimmed by 0 bases and J by 4 bases, leaving 13 bases between them. CDR3 in amino acids: CASSQDPGDLYEQYF. Written as DNA, the CDR3 is TGCGCCAGCAGCCAAGATCCAGGGGACCTTTACGAGCAGTACTTC.

The chain carries TRBV2 and TRBJ1-5; 11 bases map to TRBD1. The CDR3 runs 15 residues. V gave up 5 bases and J gave up 6 bases; unmatched junction bases: 6. CDR1 SNHLY and CDR2 FYNNEI come from the germline V gene. CDR3 nucleotides: TGTGCCAGCAGTTGGGGACAGGGGGATTCTCAGCCCCAGCATTTT. It yields the protein CASSWGQGDSQPQHF.

The chain couples TRBV5-6 to TRBJ2-7, with TRBD2 as a possible D gene (6 bases). V lost 1 base, J lost 3 bases, and 14 bases lay in between. This CDR3 is 15 amino acids long. Germline V gene data show CDR1 as SGHDT and CDR2 as YYEEEE. For the CDR3, the DNA is TGTGCCAGCAGCTTGACGGCGGGGAATCGCTACGAGCAGTACTTC. Translating gives CASSLTAGNRYEQYF.

V usage is TRBV30 and J usage is TRBJ1-2; unclear D gene. Germline CDR1 GTSNPN, CDR2 SVGIG (reference sequence). This CDR3 spans 11 amino acids. V lost 2 bases to trimming and J lost 8 bases, with 9 bases between them. This chain's CDR3 is CAWSRVRGYTF. CDR3 bases: TGTGCCTGGAGTCGTGTGCGCGGCTACACCTTC.

The sample holds a few counts of this clone. The V gene is TRBV5-1, the J gene TRBJ1-4, with D possibly being TRBD1 (5 bases). This CDR3 is 15 amino acids long. The germline gives CDR1 SGHRS, CDR2 YFSETQ. V was clipped by 0 bases and J by 4 bases, with 10 bases between them. The CDR3 sequence is CASSLVGLDNEKLFF. The CDR3 nucleotides read TGCGCCAGCAGCTTGGTGGGACTAGATAATGAAAAACTGTTTTTT. The whole variable domain, filled in from reference TRBV5-1 and TRBJ1-4, reads KAGVTQTPRYLIKTRGQQVTLSCSPISGHRSVSWYQQTPGQGLQFLFEYFSETQRNKGNFPGRFSGRQFSNSRSEMNVSTLELGDSALYLCASSLVGLDNEKLFFGSGTQLSVL.

The CDR3 nucleotides read TGTGCCAGCAGCGCCTGGGACAGCGCGCGCGAAAAACTGTTTTTT. Protein: CASSAWDSAREKLFF. The chain employs TRBV6-4 and TRBJ1-4; 7 bases are shared with TRBD1. Germline V CDR1 and CDR2: MRHNA, SNTAGT. V shed 6 bases and J 8 bases; nucleotides not matched to a gene: 12. This CDR3 contains 15 residues.

The sample holds one count of this clone. CDR3 DNA: TGTGCCAGCAGCTGGGGGACACCAACCTACGAGCAGTACTTC. It translates to CASSWGTPTYEQYF. The gene calls are TRBV5-6 and TRBJ2-5; a possible D gene is TRBD1 (6 bases). The DNA end lines up better with TRBJ2-7; the J call may be wrong. Germline CDR1 reads SGHDT; CDR2 reads YYEEEE. This CDR3 has 14 residues.

This clone has just one count. This chain connects TRBV6-5 to TRBJ1-6, with a possible D match to TRBD1 (5 bases). Germline loops: CDR1 MNHEY, CDR2 SVGAGI. This CDR3 is 15 amino acids long. The V end lost 0 bases, the J end lost 7 bases, and 10 bases lay between the germline ends. The CDR3: CASSYSLGGNSPLHF. CDR3 DNA sequence: TGTGCCAGCAGTTACTCGCTCGGGGGGAATTCACCCCTCCACTTT.

This chain joins TRBV5-6 and TRBJ1-4; 8 positions match TRBD1. Germline assignment: CDR1 SGHDT and CDR2 YYEEEE. V dropped 3 bases and J dropped 5; count of bases not matched to a gene: 3. This CDR3 contains 14 residues. Written as DNA, the CDR3 is TGTGCCAGCAGCTCGACAGGGGTCAATGAAAAACTGTTTTTT. Residues: CASSSTGVNEKLFF.

This chain joins TRBV6-1 and TRBJ1-1; TRBD1 might be the D (5 bases). CDR1 is MNHNS, CDR2 SASEGT, per germline. The V end lost 4 bases, the J end lost 11 bases, and 8 bases lay between the germline ends. This CDR3 has 10 residues. CDR3 residues: CASSARVAFF. For the CDR3, the DNA is TGTGCCAGCAGTGCCAGGGTTGCTTTCTTT.

The chain links TRBV18 to TRBJ2-7; TRBD1 matches 7 bases. The CDR3 covers 15 residues. CDR1 is KGHSH, CDR2 LQKENI, per germline. The trim removed 4 bases at V and 3 bases at J, leaving 9 bases unmatched. CDR3 bases: TGTGCCAGCTCACGCACAGGGGTAAATAGCTACGAGCAGTACTTC. Amino acid sequence: CASSRTGVNSYEQYF.

The rearrangement links TRBV6-5 to TRBJ2-3; 11 bases match TRBD2. Germline CDR1 MNHEY, CDR2 SVGAGI. The CDR3 has 14 residues. Losses at the gene ends were 7 bases for V and 8 bases for J; bases not matched to a gene: 8. CDR3: CASTLAGALGTQYF. The CDR3 nucleotides read TGTGCCAGCACACTAGCGGGGGCACTGGGTACGCAGTATTTT.